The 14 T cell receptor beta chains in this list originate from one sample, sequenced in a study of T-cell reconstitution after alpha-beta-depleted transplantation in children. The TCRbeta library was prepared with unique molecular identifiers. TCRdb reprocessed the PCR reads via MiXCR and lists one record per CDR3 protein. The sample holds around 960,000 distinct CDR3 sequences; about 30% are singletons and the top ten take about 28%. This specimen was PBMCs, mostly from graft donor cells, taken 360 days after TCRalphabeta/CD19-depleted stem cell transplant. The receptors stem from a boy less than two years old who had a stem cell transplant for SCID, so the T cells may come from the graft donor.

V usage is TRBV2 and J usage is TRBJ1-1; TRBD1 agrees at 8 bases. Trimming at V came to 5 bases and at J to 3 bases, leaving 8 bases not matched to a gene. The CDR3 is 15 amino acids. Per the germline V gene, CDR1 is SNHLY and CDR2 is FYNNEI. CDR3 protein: CASSTRTGRDTEAFF. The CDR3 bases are TGTGCCAGCAGTACCAGGACAGGGCGGGACACTGAAGCTTTCTTT.

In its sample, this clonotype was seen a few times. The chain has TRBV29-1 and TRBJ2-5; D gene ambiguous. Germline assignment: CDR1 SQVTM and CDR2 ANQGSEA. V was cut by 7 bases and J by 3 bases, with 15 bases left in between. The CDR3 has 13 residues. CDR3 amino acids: CSACPFSEETQYF. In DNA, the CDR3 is TGCAGCGCTTGCCCTTTTTCGGAAGAGACCCAGTACTTC.

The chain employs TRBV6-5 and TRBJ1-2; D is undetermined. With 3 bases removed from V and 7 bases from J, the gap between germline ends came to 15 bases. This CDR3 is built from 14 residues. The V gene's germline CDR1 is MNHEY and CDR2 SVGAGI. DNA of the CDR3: TGTGCCAGCAGTTATGTCAAGTCGTCTGGTGGCTACACCTTC. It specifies CASSYVKSSGGYTF.

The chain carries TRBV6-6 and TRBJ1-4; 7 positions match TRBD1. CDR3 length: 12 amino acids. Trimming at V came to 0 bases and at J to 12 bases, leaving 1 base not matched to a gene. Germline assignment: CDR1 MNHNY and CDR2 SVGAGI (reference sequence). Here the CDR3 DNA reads TGTGCCAGCAGTTACTCCCAGGGGGAACTGTTTTTT. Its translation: CASSYSQGELFF.

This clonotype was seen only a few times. The CDR3 region has the DNA TGTGCCAGCAGCTTAATTGGGGACAGGGCCTACGAGCAGTACTTC. Its protein is CASSLIGDRAYEQYF. The V and J genes are TRBV7-2 and TRBJ2-7; 9 bases are a match to TRBD1. V shed 2 bases and J 2 bases; nucleotides not matched to a gene: 4. Germline V gene data show CDR1 as SGHTA and CDR2 as FQGNSA. This CDR3 has 15 residues. The full variable domain, completed using reference TRBV7-2 and TRBJ2-7, is GAGVSQSPSNKVTEKGKDVELRCDPISGHTALYWYRQSLGQGLEFLIYFQGNSAPDKSGLPSDRFSAERTGGSVSTLTIQRTQQEDSAVYLCASSLIGDRAYEQYFGPGTRLTVT.

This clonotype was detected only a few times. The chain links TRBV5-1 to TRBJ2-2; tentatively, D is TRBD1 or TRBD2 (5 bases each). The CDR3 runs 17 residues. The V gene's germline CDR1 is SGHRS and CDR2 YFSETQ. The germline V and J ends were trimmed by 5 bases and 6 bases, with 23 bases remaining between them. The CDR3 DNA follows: TGCGCCAGCAGAATGGGACCGACCCAGGGAAAGGCCGGGGAGCTGTTTTTT. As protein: CASRMGPTQGKAGELFF.

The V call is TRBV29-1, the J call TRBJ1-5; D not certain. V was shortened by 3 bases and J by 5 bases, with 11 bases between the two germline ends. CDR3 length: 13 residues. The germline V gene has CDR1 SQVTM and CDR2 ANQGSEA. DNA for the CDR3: TGCAGCGTTGAGGTTTTGGGATATCAGCCCCAGCATTTT. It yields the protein CSVEVLGYQPQHF.

The CDR3 DNA is TGTGCCAGCAGTTATTCCAACACAGGGTATGGGTCCGGCTACACCTTC. Its translation is CASSYSNTGYGSGYTF. The gene calls are TRBV6-9 and TRBJ1-2; D perhaps matches TRBD1 (6 bases). This CDR3 spans 16 amino acids. From germline, CDR1 is MNHGY and CDR2 SVAAGI. Trimming left V 0 bases short and J 8 bases short, with 19 bases between.

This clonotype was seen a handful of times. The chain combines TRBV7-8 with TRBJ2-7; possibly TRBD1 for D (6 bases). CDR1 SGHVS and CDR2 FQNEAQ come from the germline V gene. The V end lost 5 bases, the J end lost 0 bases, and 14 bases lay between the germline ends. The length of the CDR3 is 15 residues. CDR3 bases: TGTGCCAGCAGCCCCCGGACAGCAAGCTCCTACGAGCAGTACTTC. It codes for CASSPRTASSYEQYF.

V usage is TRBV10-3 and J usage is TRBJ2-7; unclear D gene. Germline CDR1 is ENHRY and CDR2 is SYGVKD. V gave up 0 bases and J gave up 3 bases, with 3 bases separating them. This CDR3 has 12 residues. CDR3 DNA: TGTGCCATCAGTGAGTCGGTCTACGAGCAGTACTTC. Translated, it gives CAISESVYEQYF.

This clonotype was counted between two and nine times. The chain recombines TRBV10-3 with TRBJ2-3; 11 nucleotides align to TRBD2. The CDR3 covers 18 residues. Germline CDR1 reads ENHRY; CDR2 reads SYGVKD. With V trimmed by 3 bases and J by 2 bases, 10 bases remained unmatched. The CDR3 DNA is TGTGCCATCAGTGACGGGAGTTTAGCGGGGGGGCACACAGATACGCAGTATTTT. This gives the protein CAISDGSLAGGHTDTQYF.

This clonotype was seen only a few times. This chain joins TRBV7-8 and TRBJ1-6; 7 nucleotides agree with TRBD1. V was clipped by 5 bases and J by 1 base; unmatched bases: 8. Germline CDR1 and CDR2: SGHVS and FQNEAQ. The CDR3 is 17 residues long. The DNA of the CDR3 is TGTGCCAGCAGCCTCTGGGGGGACAGTTCCTATAATTCACCCCTCCACTTT. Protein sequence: CASSLWGDSSYNSPLHF.

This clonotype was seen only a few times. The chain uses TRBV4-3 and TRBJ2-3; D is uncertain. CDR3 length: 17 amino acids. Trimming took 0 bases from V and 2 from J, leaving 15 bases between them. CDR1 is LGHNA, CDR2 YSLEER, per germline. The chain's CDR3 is CASSQDRIGHYTDTQYF. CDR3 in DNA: TGCGCCAGCAGCCAAGATCGCATTGGCCATTACACAGATACGCAGTATTTT.

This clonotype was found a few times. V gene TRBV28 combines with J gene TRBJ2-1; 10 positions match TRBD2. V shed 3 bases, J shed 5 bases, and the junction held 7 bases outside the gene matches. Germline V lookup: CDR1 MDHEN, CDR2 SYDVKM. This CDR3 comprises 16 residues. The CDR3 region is CASSFQLLAGNNEQFF. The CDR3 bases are TGTGCCAGCAGTTTCCAATTACTAGCGGGGAACAATGAGCAGTTCTTC.